This TCR beta chain was recovered during a study of beta chain features in type 1 diabetes. The wider study: Sorted cells from all samples, numbering 100 million to 120 million, were examined.

Overall study findings and caveats: For Type 1 diabetes patients, all four CD4+ subsets carried TCRB CDR3s that were moderately but significantly shorter. In cDNA sequencing, cells with high TCR expression could be over-represented. When VDJ junctions were examined, type 1 diabetes patients showed fewer insertions and more deletions.

The CDR3 length is 11 residues. Germline-derived CDR1 and CDR2 are MNHEY and SVGAGI. Trimming removed 7 bases at V and 5 bases at J, with 9 bases between. The sample holds one count of this clone. Antigen unknown. The investigators reverse transcribed all of the isolated RNA, so they sequenced expressed TCRB transcripts. The data were produced by immunoSEQ multiplex PCR, yet TCRdb's version contains in-frame clones alone and is incomplete. This table holds tens of thousands of clones, more than 45% found once. All of the sorted populations showed purity greater than 95%. The J gene is TRBJ2-7, the V gene TRBV6-5; D uncertain. Sequences were obtained from central memory CD4+ T cells from blood. The TCR originated in a young man with type 1 diabetes. The CDR3 spells CASIKEHEQYF. The CDR3 nucleotides read TGTGCCAGCATTAAAGAGCACGAGCAGTACTTC.